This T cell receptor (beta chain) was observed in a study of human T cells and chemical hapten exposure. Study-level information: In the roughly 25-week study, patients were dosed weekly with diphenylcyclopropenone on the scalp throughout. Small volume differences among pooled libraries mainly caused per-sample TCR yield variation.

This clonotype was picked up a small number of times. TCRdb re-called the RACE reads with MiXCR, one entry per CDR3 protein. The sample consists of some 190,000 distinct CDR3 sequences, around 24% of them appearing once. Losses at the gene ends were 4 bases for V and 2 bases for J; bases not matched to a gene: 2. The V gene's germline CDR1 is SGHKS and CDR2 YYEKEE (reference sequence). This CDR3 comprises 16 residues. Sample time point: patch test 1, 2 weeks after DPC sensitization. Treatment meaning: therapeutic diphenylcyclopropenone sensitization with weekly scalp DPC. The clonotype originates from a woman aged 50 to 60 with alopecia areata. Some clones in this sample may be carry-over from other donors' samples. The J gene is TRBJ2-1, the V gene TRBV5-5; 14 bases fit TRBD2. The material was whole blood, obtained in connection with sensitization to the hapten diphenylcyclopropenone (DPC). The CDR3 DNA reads TGTGCCAGCAGCAGGACTAGCGGGAGGACCTACAATGAGCAGTTCTTC. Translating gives CASSRTSGRTYNEQFF.